The T cell receptor (beta chain) under discussion was sequenced for a study of blood T cell repertoires in COVID-19. The overall study: COVID-19 samples, acute and convalescent, were from the United States, Italy and Spain. PBMCs, B-cell-depleted T cells, or T cells were the source of the cDNA or gDNA that made up the material.

This clone has only one observation. Per the original methods: Nucleated cell number was recorded as an estimate derived from reference gene primer amplification. Sequencing used immunoSEQ multiplex PCR; TCRdb keeps in-frame clones, though not all of them. The DNA was the basis for D and trimming; V, J and clone size are from that table. The table shows about 230,000 clones, with approximately 80% occurring only once. Sequencing was performed on peripheral blood. This TCR derives from a man in his forties or fifties with acute or convalescent COVID-19.

CDR3 residues: CASSATTGTGNTIYF. In DNA, the CDR3 is TGTGCCAGCAGCGCAACGACAGGGACCGGAAACACCATATATTTT. The rearrangement uses TRBV9 and TRBJ1-3, with 7 nucleotides matching TRBD1. V gave up 3 bases and J gave up 4 bases; unmatched junction bases: 7. Germline CDR1 and CDR2: SGDLS and YYNGEE. The CDR3 sequence is 15 residues long.